Listed below are T cell receptor beta chains from one sample, sequenced in a study of beta chain features in type 1 diabetes. Here immunoSEQ multiplex PCR was the method, and the copy in TCRdb shows in-frame clones only, minus some. Among a few hundred thousand clones listed, around 28% were seen once. Sequences were obtained from naive CD4+ T cells from blood. The origin of the receptors is a man younger than 35 in good health. Each CDR3 is given with its conserved first and last residue.

j_call,v_call,cdr3_aa
TRBJ2-7,TRBV7-7,CASSWREGDYEQYF
TRBJ2-7,TRBV2,CASKPGLAGREQYF
TRBJ2-7,TRBV6-5,CASSSHPYYEQYF
TRBJ2-6,TRBV5-1,CASTDGFSGANVLTF
TRBJ2-7,TRBV7-6,CASSNQGGSSYEQYF
TRBJ1-5,TRBV7-2,CASSLSAGIRPQHF
TRBJ2-3,TRBV27,CASRRPGLRDGDTQYF
TRBJ2-3,TRBV10-3,CAISDKRPDTQYF
TRBJ1-4,TRBV30,CAWSYEKLFF
TRBJ2-1,TRBV29-1,CSVVRYNEQFF
TRBJ2-5,TRBV4-1,CASSQEASPPEGTQYF
TRBJ2-7,TRBV15,CATSRSPAEQYF
TRBJ2-2,TRBV7-9,CASSSRTRGAGELFF